This T cell receptor beta chain is drawn from a study of cytomegalovirus exposure and HLA in healthy donors. General observations from the study: According to a subsequent analysis, TCR clusters identified in the first cohort showed a tendency to co-occur across the 110 or so validation repertoires. The classifier reportedly diagnosed cytomegalovirus status with high specificity and sensitivity. It was 150 to 200 TCR beta chains that were listed as cytomegalovirus-associated.

Germline loops: CDR1 LGHNA, CDR2 YNFKEQ. V was cut by 0 bases and J by 1 base, with 9 bases left in between. This CDR3 contains 16 residues. A 120-subject validation cohort, separate from the approximately 720-subject first cohort, supplied the donors. This clone has a single count. Its antigen is not known. Method: immunoSEQ multiplex PCR; TCRdb's copy keeps in-frame clones and lacks some. The data show approximately 99,000 clones, 95% seen once. The V gene is TRBV4-2, the J gene TRBJ2-2, with D possibly being TRBD2 (6 bases). Sequencing used PBMCs. The clonotype originates from a woman aged 18-29 years in good health and CMV-seronegative. CDR3 coding DNA: TGTGCCAGCAGCCAAGATCCAGCGGGGAACACCGGGGAGCTGTTTTTT. It codes for CASSQDPAGNTGELFF.